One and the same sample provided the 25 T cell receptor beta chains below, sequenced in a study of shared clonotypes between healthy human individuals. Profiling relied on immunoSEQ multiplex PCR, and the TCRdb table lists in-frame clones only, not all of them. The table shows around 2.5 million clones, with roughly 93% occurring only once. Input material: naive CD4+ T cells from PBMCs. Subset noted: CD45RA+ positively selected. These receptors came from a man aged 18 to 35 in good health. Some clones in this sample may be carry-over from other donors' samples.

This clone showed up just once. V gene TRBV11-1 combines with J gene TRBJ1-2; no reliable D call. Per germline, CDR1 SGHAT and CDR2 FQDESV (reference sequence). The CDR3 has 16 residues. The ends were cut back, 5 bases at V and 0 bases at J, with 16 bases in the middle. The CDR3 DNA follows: TGTGCCAGCAGCCGCGGACCGGACGTCTCTAACTATGGCTACACCTTC. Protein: CASSRGPDVSNYGYTF.

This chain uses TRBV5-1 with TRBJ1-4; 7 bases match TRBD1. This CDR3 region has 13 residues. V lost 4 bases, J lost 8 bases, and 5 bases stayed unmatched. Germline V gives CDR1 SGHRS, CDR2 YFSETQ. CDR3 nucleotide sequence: TGCGCCAGCAGCCTGGACAGGCCCGAAAAACTGTTTTTT. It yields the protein CASSLDRPEKLFF. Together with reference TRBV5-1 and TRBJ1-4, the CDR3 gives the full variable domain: KAGVTQTPRYLIKTRGQQVTLSCSPISGHRSVSWYQQTPGQGLQFLFEYFSETQRNKGNFPGRFSGRQFSNSRSEMNVSTLELGDSALYLCASSLDRPEKLFFGSGTQLSVL.

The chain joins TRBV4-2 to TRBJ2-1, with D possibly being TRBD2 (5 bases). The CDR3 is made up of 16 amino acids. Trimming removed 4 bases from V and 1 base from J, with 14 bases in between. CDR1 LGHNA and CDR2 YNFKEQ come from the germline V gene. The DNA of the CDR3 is TGTGCCAGCAGCCTACTGATGCGAGGGTCCTACAATGAGCAGTTCTTC. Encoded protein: CASSLLMRGSYNEQFF.

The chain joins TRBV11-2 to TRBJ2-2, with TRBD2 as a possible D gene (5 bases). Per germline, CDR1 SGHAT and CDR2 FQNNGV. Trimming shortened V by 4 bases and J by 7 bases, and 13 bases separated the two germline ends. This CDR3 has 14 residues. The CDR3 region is CASSSPRAGGELFF. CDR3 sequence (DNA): TGTGCCAGCAGCTCCCCGAGGGCCGGCGGGGAGCTGTTTTTT. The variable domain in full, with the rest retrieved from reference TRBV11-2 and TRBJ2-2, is EAGVAQSPRYKIIEKRQSVAFWCNPISGHATLYWYQQILGQGPKLLIQFQNNGVVDDSQLPKDRFSAERLKGVDSTLKIQPAKLEDSAVYLCASSSPRAGGELFFGEGSRLTVL.

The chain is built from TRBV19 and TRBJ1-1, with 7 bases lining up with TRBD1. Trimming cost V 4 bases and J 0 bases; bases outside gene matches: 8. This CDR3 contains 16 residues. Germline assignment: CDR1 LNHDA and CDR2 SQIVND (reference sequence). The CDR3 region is CASSRGTVRMNTEAFF. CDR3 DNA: TGTGCCAGTAGTAGGGGGACAGTTCGAATGAACACTGAAGCTTTCTTT.

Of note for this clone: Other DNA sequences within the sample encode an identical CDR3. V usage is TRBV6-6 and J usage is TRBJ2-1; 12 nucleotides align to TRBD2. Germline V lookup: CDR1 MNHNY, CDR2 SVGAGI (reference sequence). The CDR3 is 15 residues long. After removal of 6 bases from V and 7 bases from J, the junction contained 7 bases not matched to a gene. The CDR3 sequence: CASSRLAGVGNEQFF. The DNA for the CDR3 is TGTGCCAGCAGCCGACTAGCGGGAGTGGGTAATGAGCAGTTCTTC.

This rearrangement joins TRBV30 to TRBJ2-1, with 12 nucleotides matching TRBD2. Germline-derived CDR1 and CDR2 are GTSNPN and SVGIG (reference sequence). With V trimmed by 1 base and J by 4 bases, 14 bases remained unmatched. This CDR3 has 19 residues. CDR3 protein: CAWSAWTSGKDPLYNEQFF. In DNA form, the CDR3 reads TGTGCCTGGAGTGCCTGGACTAGCGGGAAGGATCCCTTATACAATGAGCAGTTCTTC.

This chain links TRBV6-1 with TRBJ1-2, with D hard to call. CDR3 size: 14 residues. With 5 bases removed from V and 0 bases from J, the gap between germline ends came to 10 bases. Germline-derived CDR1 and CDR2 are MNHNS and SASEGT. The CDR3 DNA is TGTGCCAGCAGTATCTCAGGTCCTAACTATGGCTACACCTTC. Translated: CASSISGPNYGYTF.

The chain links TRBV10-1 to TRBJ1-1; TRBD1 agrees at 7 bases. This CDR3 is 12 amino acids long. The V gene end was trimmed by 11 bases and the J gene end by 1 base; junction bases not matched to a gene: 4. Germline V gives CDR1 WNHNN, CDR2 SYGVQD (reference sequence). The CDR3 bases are TGCGCCGGACGACAGGGGAACACTGAAGCTTTCTTT. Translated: CAGRQGNTEAFF.

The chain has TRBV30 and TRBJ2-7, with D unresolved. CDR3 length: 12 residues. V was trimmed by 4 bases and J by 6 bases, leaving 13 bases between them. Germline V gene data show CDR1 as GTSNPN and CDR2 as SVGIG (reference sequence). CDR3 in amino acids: CAWNQERSEQYF. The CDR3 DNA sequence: TGTGCCTGGAATCAAGAACGGAGCGAGCAGTACTTC.

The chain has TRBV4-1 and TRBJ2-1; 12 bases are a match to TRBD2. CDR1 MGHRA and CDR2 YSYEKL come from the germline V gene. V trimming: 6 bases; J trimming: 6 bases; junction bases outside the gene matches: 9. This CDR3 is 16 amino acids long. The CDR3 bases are TGCGCCAGCAGAGGTGGTGGACTAGCGGGGAGCAATGAGCAGTTCTTC. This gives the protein CASRGGGLAGSNEQFF.

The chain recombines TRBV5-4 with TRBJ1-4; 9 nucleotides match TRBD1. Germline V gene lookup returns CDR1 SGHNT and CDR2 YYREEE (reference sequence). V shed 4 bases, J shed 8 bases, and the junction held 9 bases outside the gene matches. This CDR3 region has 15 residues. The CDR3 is CASSSPGTGNEKLFF. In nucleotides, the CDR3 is TGTGCCAGCAGCAGTCCCGGGACAGGGAACGAAAAACTGTTTTTT. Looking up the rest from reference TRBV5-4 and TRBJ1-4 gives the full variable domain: ETGVTQSPTHLIKTRGQQVTLRCSSQSGHNTVSWYQQALGQGPQFIFQYYREEENGRGNFPPRFSGLQFPNYSSELNVNALELDDSALYLCASSSPGTGNEKLFFGSGTQLSVL.

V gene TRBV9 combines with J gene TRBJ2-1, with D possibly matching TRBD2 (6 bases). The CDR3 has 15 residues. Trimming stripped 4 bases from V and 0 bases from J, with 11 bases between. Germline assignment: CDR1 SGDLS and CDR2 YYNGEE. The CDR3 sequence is CASSQDGSSYNEQFF. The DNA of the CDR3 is TGTGCCAGCAGCCAGGACGGGAGCTCCTACAATGAGCAGTTCTTC.

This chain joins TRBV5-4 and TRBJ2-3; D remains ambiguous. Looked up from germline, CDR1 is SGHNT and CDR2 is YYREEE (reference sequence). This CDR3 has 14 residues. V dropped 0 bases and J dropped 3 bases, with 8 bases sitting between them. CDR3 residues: CASSLEKGTDTQYF. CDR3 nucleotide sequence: TGTGCCAGCAGCTTGGAGAAGGGAACAGATACGCAGTATTTT.

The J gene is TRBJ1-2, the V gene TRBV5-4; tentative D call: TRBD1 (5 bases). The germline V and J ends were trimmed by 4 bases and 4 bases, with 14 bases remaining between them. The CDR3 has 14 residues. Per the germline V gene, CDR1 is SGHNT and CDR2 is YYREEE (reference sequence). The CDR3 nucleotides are TGTGCCAGCAGCCGCAGGGAAATCGGCTATGGCTACACCTTC. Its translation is CASSRREIGYGYTF. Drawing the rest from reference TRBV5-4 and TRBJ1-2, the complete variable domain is ETGVTQSPTHLIKTRGQQVTLRCSSQSGHNTVSWYQQALGQGPQFIFQYYREEENGRGNFPPRFSGLQFPNYSSELNVNALELDDSALYLCASSRREIGYGYTFGSGTRLTVV.

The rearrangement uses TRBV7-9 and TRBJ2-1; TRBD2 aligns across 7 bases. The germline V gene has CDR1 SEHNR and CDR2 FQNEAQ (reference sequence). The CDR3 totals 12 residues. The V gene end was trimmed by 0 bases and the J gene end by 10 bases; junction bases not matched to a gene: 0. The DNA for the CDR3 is TGTGCCAGCAGCTTAGCGGGAGGGGAGCAGTTCTTC. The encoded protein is CASSLAGGEQFF.

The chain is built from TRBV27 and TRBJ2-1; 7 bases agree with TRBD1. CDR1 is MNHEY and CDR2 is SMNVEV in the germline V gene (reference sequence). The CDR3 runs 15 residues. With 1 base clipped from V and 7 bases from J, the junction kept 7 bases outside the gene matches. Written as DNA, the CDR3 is TGTGCCAGCAGTTTATTAGCCCGACAGGGTAATGAGCAGTTCTTC. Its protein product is CASSLLARQGNEQFF.

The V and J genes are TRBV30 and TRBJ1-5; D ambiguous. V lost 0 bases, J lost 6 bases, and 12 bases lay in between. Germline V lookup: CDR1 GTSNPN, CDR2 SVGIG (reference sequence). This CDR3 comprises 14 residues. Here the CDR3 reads CAWSVGALGQPQHF. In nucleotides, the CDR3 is TGTGCCTGGAGTGTAGGTGCCCTAGGTCAGCCCCAGCATTTT.

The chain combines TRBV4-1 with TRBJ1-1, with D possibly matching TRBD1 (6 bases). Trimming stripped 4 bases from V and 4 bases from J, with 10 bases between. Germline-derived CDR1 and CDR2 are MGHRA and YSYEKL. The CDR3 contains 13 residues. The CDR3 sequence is CASSPTGITEAFF. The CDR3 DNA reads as TGCGCCAGCAGCCCAACAGGGATCACTGAAGCTTTCTTT.

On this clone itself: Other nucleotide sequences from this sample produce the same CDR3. In nucleotides, the CDR3 is TGTGCCAGCAGCTTGGAAAGCGTAAGCTCCTACAATGAGCAGTTCTTC. It is translated as CASSLESVSSYNEQFF. The rearrangement links TRBV5-4 to TRBJ2-1, with unresolved D. CDR1 and CDR2 (germline): SGHNT, YYREEE (reference sequence). Between the trimmed V and J ends, which lost 0 bases and 0 bases, there was a span of 10 bases. This CDR3 has 16 residues. The full variable domain, rest sourced from reference TRBV5-4 and TRBJ2-1, is ETGVTQSPTHLIKTRGQQVTLRCSSQSGHNTVSWYQQALGQGPQFIFQYYREEENGRGNFPPRFSGLQFPNYSSELNVNALELDDSALYLCASSLESVSSYNEQFFGPGTRLTVL.

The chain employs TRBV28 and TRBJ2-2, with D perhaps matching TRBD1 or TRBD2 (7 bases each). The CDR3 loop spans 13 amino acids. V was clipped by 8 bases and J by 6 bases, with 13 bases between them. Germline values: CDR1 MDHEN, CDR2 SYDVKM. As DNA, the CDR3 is TGTGCCAGCCTCCAGGGGGGGGCCGGGGAGCTGTTTTTT. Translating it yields CASLQGGAGELFF.

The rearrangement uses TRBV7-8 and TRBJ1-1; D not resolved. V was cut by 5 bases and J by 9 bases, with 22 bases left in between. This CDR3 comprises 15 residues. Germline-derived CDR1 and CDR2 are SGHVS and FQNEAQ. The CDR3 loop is CASSPGRETGRQAFF. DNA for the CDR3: TGTGCCAGCAGCCCCGGCCGTGAGACGGGTAGACAAGCTTTCTTT.

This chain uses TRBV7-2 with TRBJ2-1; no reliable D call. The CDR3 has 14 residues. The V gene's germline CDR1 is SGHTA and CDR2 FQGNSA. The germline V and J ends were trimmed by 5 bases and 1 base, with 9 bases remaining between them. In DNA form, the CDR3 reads TGTGCCAGCAGCCGAAGGGAATCCTACAATGAGCAGTTCTTC. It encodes CASSRRESYNEQFF.

CDR3 region: CASSIPGSYTGELFF. The DNA of the CDR3 is TGTGCCAGCAGCATACCGGGTTCCTACACCGGGGAGCTGTTTTTT. The V gene is TRBV7-8, the J gene TRBJ2-2; D unresolved. The CDR3 spans 15 residues. V shed 5 bases and J shed 3 bases, with 13 bases lying between them. Germline lookup yields CDR1 SGHVS and CDR2 FQNEAQ.

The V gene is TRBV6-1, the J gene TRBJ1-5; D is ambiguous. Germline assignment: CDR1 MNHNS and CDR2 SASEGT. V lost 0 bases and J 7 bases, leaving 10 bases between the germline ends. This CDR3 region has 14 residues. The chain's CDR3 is CASSEATAGQPQHF. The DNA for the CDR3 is TGTGCCAGCAGTGAAGCTACGGCCGGCCAGCCCCAGCATTTT.